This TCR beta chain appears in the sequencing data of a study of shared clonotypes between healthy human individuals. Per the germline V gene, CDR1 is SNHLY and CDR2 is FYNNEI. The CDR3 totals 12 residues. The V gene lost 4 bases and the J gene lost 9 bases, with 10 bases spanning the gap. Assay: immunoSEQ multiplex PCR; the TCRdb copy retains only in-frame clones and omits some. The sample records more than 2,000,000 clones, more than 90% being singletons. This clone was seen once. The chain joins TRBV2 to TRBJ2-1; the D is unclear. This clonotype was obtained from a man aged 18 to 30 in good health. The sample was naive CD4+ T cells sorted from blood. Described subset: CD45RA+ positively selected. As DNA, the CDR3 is TGTGCCAGCAGTGGTAACTGGGCTGAGCAGTTCTTC. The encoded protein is CASSGNWAEQFF.